The rows below give T cell receptor beta chains drawn from one sample of a study of lung T cells in sarcoidosis with Löfgren's syndrome. From the reads, TCRdb called clonotypes with MiXCR, one entry per CDR3 protein. The sample has 55,000 to 80,000 distinct CDR3 sequences; 20% to 25% are singletons. Specimen: CD4+ T cells from PBMCs. Source of these receptors: a human donor with sarcoidosis (Löfgren's syndrome or another form), or a control subject (not recorded which). Both conserved end residues are part of each CDR3. Each record gives: V gene, D gene, clone size, J gene, CDR3 protein, CDR3 DNA. A D gene is named only where the DNA matches it firmly. Clone size, where shown, is once, few, many, or a class for clones that have expanded.

v_call: TRBV19; d_call: .; clone_size: .; j_call: TRBJ2-7; cdr3_aa: CASSGPQGGYEQYF; cdr3_nt: TGTGCCAGTAGTGGGCCTCAGGGCGGATACGAGCAGTACTTC
v_call: TRBV6-1; d_call: TRBD1; clone_size: many; j_call: TRBJ2-5; cdr3_aa: CASSETGQETQYF; cdr3_nt: TGTGCCAGCAGCGAGACAGGGCAAGAGACCCAGTACTTC
v_call: TRBV20-1; d_call: .; clone_size: many; j_call: TRBJ1-5; cdr3_aa: CSATAGNQPQHF; cdr3_nt: TGCAGTGCTACGGCAGGAAATCAGCCCCAGCATTTT
v_call: TRBV28; d_call: TRBD1; clone_size: few; j_call: TRBJ2-1; cdr3_aa: CASSPPGQEARGEQFF; cdr3_nt: TGTGCCAGCAGTCCACCGGGACAGGAGGCGAGAGGTGAGCAGTTCTTC
v_call: TRBV27; d_call: TRBD2; clone_size: .; j_call: TRBJ2-3; cdr3_aa: CASSALTSGRAKVNTYTQYF; cdr3_nt: TGTGCCAGCAGTGCTCTGACTAGCGGGAGGGCCAAGGTTAATACATATACGCAGTATTTT
v_call: TRBV12-3/TRBV12-4; d_call: .; clone_size: .; j_call: TRBJ2-2; cdr3_aa: CASRETVLNTGELFF; cdr3_nt: TGTGCCAGCAGGGAGACAGTTCTTAACACCGGGGAGCTGTTTTTT
v_call: TRBV2; d_call: TRBD1; clone_size: many; j_call: TRBJ1-5; cdr3_aa: CASEFGQGHNQPQHF; cdr3_nt: TGTGCCAGCGAGTTTGGACAGGGCCACAATCAGCCCCAGCATTTT
v_call: TRBV6-2/TRBV6-3; d_call: .; clone_size: many; j_call: TRBJ2-3; cdr3_aa: CASIFGGSSTDTQYF; cdr3_nt: TGTGCCAGCATCTTTGGAGGTTCTAGCACAGATACGCAGTATTTT
v_call: TRBV24-1; d_call: .; clone_size: many; j_call: TRBJ2-1; cdr3_aa: CATSDSRNGEQFF; cdr3_nt: TGTGCCACCAGTGATTCAAGAAATGGCGAGCAGTTCTTC
v_call: TRBV7-9; d_call: .; clone_size: .; j_call: TRBJ2-1; cdr3_aa: CASSLTRRGRGQGNEQFF; cdr3_nt: TGTGCCAGCAGCTTAACTCGGAGGGGAAGGGGGCAAGGGAATGAGCAGTTCTTC
v_call: TRBV10-3; d_call: .; clone_size: .; j_call: TRBJ2-3; cdr3_aa: CAISGPTWSSTDTQYF; cdr3_nt: TGTGCCATCAGTGGACCCACTTGGTCTAGCACAGATACGCAGTATTTT
v_call: TRBV6-1; d_call: .; clone_size: many; j_call: TRBJ1-5; cdr3_aa: CASSAQWSAKGYSNQPQHF; cdr3_nt: TGTGCCAGCAGTGCCCAATGGTCAGCTAAGGGTTATAGCAATCAGCCCCAGCATTTT
v_call: TRBV10-2; d_call: TRBD2; clone_size: .; j_call: TRBJ2-3; cdr3_aa: CSVGTSGGLTDTQYF; cdr3_nt: TGTTCCGTAGGGACTAGCGGGGGCCTCACAGATACGCAGTATTTT
v_call: TRBV20-1; d_call: TRBD1; clone_size: many; j_call: TRBJ1-5; cdr3_aa: CSASPGGSNQPQHF; cdr3_nt: TGCAGTGCTAGCCCAGGGGGAAGCAATCAGCCCCAGCATTTT
v_call: TRBV2; d_call: .; clone_size: .; j_call: TRBJ2-1; cdr3_aa: CASSTDCSAEQFF; cdr3_nt: TGTGCCAGCAGCACAGACTGCTCCGCGGAGCAGTTCTTC
v_call: TRBV4-1; d_call: .; clone_size: few; j_call: TRBJ1-4; cdr3_aa: CASSQTPGATNEKLFF; cdr3_nt: TGCGCCAGCAGCCAAACCCCAGGGGCAACTAATGAAAAACTGTTTTTT
v_call: TRBV6-1; d_call: TRBD1; clone_size: many; j_call: TRBJ2-1; cdr3_aa: CASSPGTGSYNEQFF; cdr3_nt: TGTGCCAGCAGCCCCGGGACAGGGTCCTACAATGAGCAGTTCTTC
v_call: TRBV28; d_call: .; clone_size: .; j_call: TRBJ1-1; cdr3_aa: CASREQGNTEAFF; cdr3_nt: TGTGCCAGCAGGGAACAGGGGAACACTGAAGCTTTCTTT
v_call: TRBV6-6; d_call: .; clone_size: many; j_call: TRBJ2-7; cdr3_aa: CASSYSNRLNEQYF; cdr3_nt: TGTGCCAGCAGTTACTCGAACAGGCTCAACGAGCAGTACTTC
v_call: TRBV2; d_call: .; clone_size: many; j_call: TRBJ2-5; cdr3_aa: CASSEPPGPETQYF; cdr3_nt: TGTGCCAGCAGTGAACCACCGGGCCCGGAGACCCAGTACTTC
v_call: TRBV12-3/TRBV12-4; d_call: .; clone_size: .; j_call: TRBJ2-5; cdr3_aa: CASSLGGIGETQYF; cdr3_nt: TGTGCCAGCAGTTTAGGGGGGATTGGAGAGACCCAGTACTTC
v_call: TRBV28; d_call: .; clone_size: many; j_call: TRBJ1-1; cdr3_aa: CASSLFRRDKEAFF; cdr3_nt: TGTGCCAGCAGTTTATTCAGGCGGGATAAGGAAGCTTTCTTT
v_call: TRBV2; d_call: TRBD1; clone_size: many; j_call: TRBJ2-3; cdr3_aa: CASKPGQRLNTDTQYF; cdr3_nt: TGTGCCAGCAAGCCGGGACAGAGACTCAACACAGATACGCAGTATTTT
v_call: TRBV18; d_call: .; clone_size: few; j_call: TRBJ2-5; cdr3_aa: CASSPPAEVQETQYF; cdr3_nt: TGTGCCAGCTCCCCCCCGGCGGAGGTCCAAGAGACCCAGTACTTC
v_call: TRBV6-1; d_call: .; clone_size: medium-sized; j_call: TRBJ1-2; cdr3_aa: CASSLRDGYGYTF; cdr3_nt: TGTGCCAGCAGTTTGAGGGACGGCTATGGCTACACCTTC
v_call: TRBV27; d_call: .; clone_size: many; j_call: TRBJ1-6; cdr3_aa: CASSRTYGGNTNSPLHF; cdr3_nt: TGTGCCAGCAGCCGCACATATGGGGGGAACACCAATTCACCCCTCCACTTT
v_call: TRBV6-6; d_call: .; clone_size: many; j_call: TRBJ2-1; cdr3_aa: CASSYDSGPSYNEQFF; cdr3_nt: TGTGCCAGCAGTTACGACAGCGGGCCTTCCTACAATGAGCAGTTCTTC
v_call: TRBV11-1; d_call: TRBD1; clone_size: few; j_call: TRBJ2-1; cdr3_aa: CASRPGQNYNEQFF; cdr3_nt: TGTGCCAGCAGACCGGGACAGAATTACAATGAGCAGTTCTTC
v_call: TRBV2; d_call: .; clone_size: many; j_call: TRBJ2-1; cdr3_aa: CASKAGELSYNEQFF; cdr3_nt: TGTGCCAGCAAAGCAGGGGAACTCTCCTACAATGAGCAGTTCTTC
v_call: TRBV6-2/TRBV6-3; d_call: TRBD2; clone_size: .; j_call: TRBJ2-1; cdr3_aa: CASSYSSLSGVCNGQFF; cdr3_nt: TGTGCCAGCAGTTACTCGAGTCTTAGCGGGGTGTGCAATGGGCAGTTCTTC
v_call: TRBV28; d_call: .; clone_size: many; j_call: TRBJ1-1; cdr3_aa: CASSLSGAGSTEAFF; cdr3_nt: TGTGCCAGCAGTTTATCCGGAGCCGGGAGCACTGAAGCTTTCTTT
v_call: TRBV12-3/TRBV12-4; d_call: .; clone_size: few; j_call: TRBJ2-5; cdr3_aa: CASSQPLTGTLETQYF; cdr3_nt: TGTGCCAGCAGTCAGCCCCTTACAGGGACCTTGGAGACCCAGTACTTC
v_call: TRBV3-1; d_call: .; clone_size: many; j_call: TRBJ2-5; cdr3_aa: CASRQATKETQYF; cdr3_nt: TGTGCCAGCAGGCAAGCAACAAAAGAGACCCAGTACTTC
v_call: TRBV5-6; d_call: .; clone_size: .; j_call: TRBJ1-5; cdr3_aa: CASSRLNQPQHF; cdr3_nt: TGTGCCAGCAGCCGTCTTAATCAGCCCCAGCATTTT
v_call: TRBV12-3/TRBV12-4; d_call: .; clone_size: .; j_call: TRBJ1-4; cdr3_aa: CASSLSSINEKLFF; cdr3_nt: TGTGCCAGCAGTTTGAGCAGCATTAATGAAAAACTGTTTTTT
v_call: TRBV27; d_call: .; clone_size: many; j_call: TRBJ2-7; cdr3_aa: CASSFPGTPGEQYF; cdr3_nt: TGTGCCAGCAGTTTCCCCGGGACACCAGGGGAGCAGTACTTC
v_call: TRBV27; d_call: TRBD2; clone_size: many; j_call: TRBJ2-1; cdr3_aa: CASSRNRLAGVSPAEQFF; cdr3_nt: TGTGCCAGCAGCCGAAATAGACTAGCGGGAGTTTCGCCGGCTGAGCAGTTCTTC
v_call: TRBV7-2; d_call: TRBD2; clone_size: .; j_call: TRBJ2-7; cdr3_aa: CASSLVGTSGGLDEQYF; cdr3_nt: TGTGCCAGCAGCTTAGTAGGTACTAGCGGGGGGCTGGACGAGCAGTACTTC
v_call: TRBV6-2/TRBV6-3; d_call: TRBD2; clone_size: many; j_call: TRBJ2-3; cdr3_aa: CAGTIAGGPDTQYF; cdr3_nt: TGTGCCGGCACAATAGCGGGAGGGCCGGATACGCAGTATTTT
v_call: TRBV20-1; d_call: TRBD1; clone_size: many; j_call: TRBJ1-5; cdr3_aa: CSAVGTGAPNQPQHF; cdr3_nt: TGCAGTGCCGTCGGGACAGGAGCTCCTAATCAGCCCCAGCATTTT
v_call: TRBV2; d_call: .; clone_size: .; j_call: TRBJ1-5; cdr3_aa: CASTASWGSNQPQHF; cdr3_nt: TGTGCCAGCACGGCTTCGTGGGGAAGCAATCAGCCCCAGCATTTT
v_call: TRBV4-2; d_call: .; clone_size: few; j_call: TRBJ2-5; cdr3_aa: CASSQVGSGAQYF; cdr3_nt: TGTGCCAGCAGCCAAGTGGGGTCAGGGGCCCAGTACTTC
v_call: TRBV2; d_call: .; clone_size: .; j_call: TRBJ2-2; cdr3_aa: CASHGGQMGAGELFF; cdr3_nt: TGTGCCAGCCACGGGGGACAGATGGGGGCCGGGGAGCTGTTTTTT
v_call: TRBV5-1; d_call: .; clone_size: many; j_call: TRBJ2-3; cdr3_aa: CASSFQGRTDTQYF; cdr3_nt: TGCGCCAGCAGTTTCCAGGGGAGGACAGATACGCAGTATTTT
v_call: TRBV20-1; d_call: .; clone_size: many; j_call: TRBJ2-3; cdr3_aa: CSAAGGERQYF; cdr3_nt: TGCAGTGCTGCAGGGGGGGAAAGGCAGTATTTT
v_call: TRBV28; d_call: .; clone_size: many; j_call: TRBJ1-5; cdr3_aa: CASSSGSAPNQPQHF; cdr3_nt: TGTGCCAGCAGTTCAGGGTCGGCTCCCAATCAGCCCCAGCATTTT
v_call: TRBV11-2; d_call: TRBD1; clone_size: .; j_call: TRBJ1-4; cdr3_aa: CASSLSIGTGNEKLFF; cdr3_nt: TGTGCCAGCAGCTTATCTATTGGGACAGGGAATGAAAAACTGTTTTTT
v_call: TRBV20-1; d_call: .; clone_size: many; j_call: TRBJ1-1; cdr3_aa: CSARGQEIEAFF; cdr3_nt: TGCAGTGCTAGAGGACAGGAGATTGAAGCTTTCTTT
v_call: TRBV7-8; d_call: .; clone_size: .; j_call: TRBJ1-4; cdr3_aa: CASTRTETNEKLFF; cdr3_nt: TGTGCCAGCACCCGGACAGAGACGAATGAAAAACTGTTTTTT
v_call: TRBV2; d_call: .; clone_size: many; j_call: TRBJ1-6; cdr3_aa: CASSEASGGGSPLHF; cdr3_nt: TGTGCCAGCAGTGAAGCTTCAGGAGGTGGCTCACCCCTCCACTTT
v_call: TRBV27; d_call: .; clone_size: many; j_call: TRBJ2-3; cdr3_aa: CATSAGYSTDTQYF; cdr3_nt: TGTGCCACCTCCGCTGGCTATAGCACAGATACGCAGTATTTT
v_call: TRBV4-3; d_call: .; clone_size: many; j_call: TRBJ2-4; cdr3_aa: CASSQDQRKNIQYF; cdr3_nt: TGCGCCAGCAGCCAGGACCAACGCAAAAACATTCAGTACTTC
v_call: TRBV20-1; d_call: .; clone_size: few; j_call: TRBJ1-5; cdr3_aa: CSAPLAIGQPQHF; cdr3_nt: TGCAGTGCTCCCCTGGCTATCGGACAGCCCCAGCATTTT
v_call: TRBV15; d_call: .; clone_size: many; j_call: TRBJ1-6; cdr3_aa: CATSRGGFSNSPLHF; cdr3_nt: TGTGCCACCAGCAGGGGCGGGTTCAGCAATTCACCCCTCCACTTT
v_call: TRBV5-4; d_call: .; clone_size: few; j_call: TRBJ2-1; cdr3_aa: CASSLWGLRTYRENEQFF; cdr3_nt: TGTGCCAGCAGCTTGTGGGGCCTACGGACTTACCGGGAGAATGAGCAGTTCTTC
v_call: TRBV18; d_call: .; clone_size: many; j_call: TRBJ2-7; cdr3_aa: CASSPLSQGSSYEQYF; cdr3_nt: TGTGCCAGCTCACCGTTATCACAGGGAAGCTCCTACGAGCAGTACTTC
v_call: TRBV2; d_call: .; clone_size: many; j_call: TRBJ2-7; cdr3_aa: CASSELQVSEQYF; cdr3_nt: TGTGCCAGCAGTGAGTTACAAGTCTCCGAGCAGTACTTC
v_call: TRBV7-9; d_call: .; clone_size: few; j_call: TRBJ1-5; cdr3_aa: CASSSDRSNQPQHF; cdr3_nt: TGTGCCAGCAGTTCAGACAGAAGCAATCAGCCCCAGCATTTT
v_call: TRBV20-1; d_call: .; clone_size: few; j_call: TRBJ2-1; cdr3_aa: CSARRGSSSYNEQFF; cdr3_nt: TGCAGTGCTAGACGTGGCTCGAGCTCCTACAATGAGCAGTTCTTC